The 23 T cell receptor beta chains below come from one sample, sequenced in a study of CD8+ T cells in alopecia areata. cDNA serving as the sequencing template came from extracted, reverse transcribed RNA. Libraries were prepared by immunoSEQ multiplex PCR; TCRdb keeps only in-frame clonotypes and omits some of them. The data contain 180,000 or so clones, roughly 70% of them singletons. The sample was CD8+ T cells sorted from blood, taken at week 0. The receptor source for this set is a human donor with alopecia areata.

CDR3 nucleotides: TGTGCCAGCAGTTTGGAGCCGCTCGAATCGGAGCTGTTTTTT. It is translated as CASSLEPLESELFF. The chain links TRBV28 to TRBJ2-2; D is uncertain. The CDR3 has 14 residues. The V end was cut by 3 bases, the J end by 10 bases, with 15 bases between. Germline V gene lookup returns CDR1 MDHEN and CDR2 SYDVKM.

This chain's CDR3 is CASSSSVTGYGYTF. CDR3 DNA sequence: TGTGCCAGCAGTTCGAGTGTGACAGGTTATGGCTACACCTTC. The gene calls are TRBV27 and TRBJ1-2; tentatively, D is TRBD1 (6 bases). There are 14 residues in the CDR3. Trimming stripped 4 bases from V and 5 bases from J, with 14 bases between. CDR1 is MNHEY, CDR2 SMNVEV, per germline (reference sequence).

This clone appeared once. The chain employs TRBV5-5 and TRBJ1-5; 8 bases align to TRBD1. V lost 5 bases, J lost 1 base, and 2 bases stayed unmatched. The CDR3 spans 14 residues. The germline CDR1 and CDR2 sequences are SGHKS and YYEKEE (reference sequence). The DNA of the CDR3 is TGTGCCAGCAGTTGGACAGGGAGCAATCAGCCCCAGCATTTT. Protein product: CASSWTGSNQPQHF.

This clone came up a few times. The CDR3 reads CASSSQGASDTQYF. CDR3 coding DNA: TGTGCCAGCAGCTCACAGGGGGCGTCAGATACGCAGTATTTT. The chain carries TRBV7-9 and TRBJ2-3; 9 bases fit TRBD1. V shed 4 bases, J shed 4 bases, and the junction held 3 bases outside the gene matches. The CDR3 contains 14 residues. CDR1 SEHNR and CDR2 FQNEAQ come from the germline V gene (reference sequence).

This chain connects TRBV29-1 to TRBJ1-1; D is perhaps TRBD1 (5 bases). The CDR3 totals 12 residues. The germline V and J ends were trimmed by 6 bases and 7 bases, with 15 bases remaining between them. The germline gives CDR1 SQVTM, CDR2 ANQGSEA. CDR3 nucleotides: TGCAGCGTCCTTCCGGGAGGGGATGAAGCTTTCTTT. Translating it yields CSVLPGGDEAFF.

The chain is built from TRBV19 and TRBJ1-2, with 8 bases aligning to TRBD1. Germline assignment: CDR1 LNHDA and CDR2 SQIVND (reference sequence). The CDR3 length is 14 residues. With 8 bases clipped from V and 5 bases from J, the junction kept 10 bases outside the gene matches. In nucleotides, the CDR3 is TGTGCCAGTCGACCTAACAGGGGGTGGTATGGCTACACCTTC. As protein: CASRPNRGWYGYTF.

Only one count was recorded for this clone. The V and J genes are TRBV6-5 and TRBJ2-1; D unresolved. The CDR3 sequence is 12 residues long. Germline V gene sequence: CDR1 MNHEY, CDR2 SVGAGI. V lost 5 bases, J lost 3 bases, and 5 bases lay in between. CDR3 sequence: CASSGRYNEQFF. The CDR3 DNA is TGTGCCAGCAGTGGTCGCTACAATGAGCAGTTCTTC.

This clone was found a few times. The rearrangement uses TRBV18 and TRBJ1-5; a possible D gene is TRBD1 (5 bases). Germline assignment: CDR1 KGHSH and CDR2 LQKENI. Trimming stripped 2 bases from V and 3 bases from J, with 11 bases between. The CDR3 loop spans 15 amino acids. The CDR3 here is CASSPEDTTNQPQHF. CDR3 DNA sequence: TGTGCCAGCTCACCAGAGGACACCACCAATCAGCCCCAGCATTTT. The full variable domain, its missing parts supplied by reference TRBV18 and TRBJ1-5, is NAGVMQNPRHLVRRRGQEARLRCSPMKGHSHVYWYRQLPEEGLKFMVYLQKENIIDESGMPKERFSAEFPKEGPSILRIQQVVRGDSAAYFCASSPEDTTNQPQHFGDGTRLSIL.

This chain connects TRBV20-1 to TRBJ2-3, with D unclear. The CDR3 is 10 residues long. Trimming shortened V by 7 bases and J by 6 bases, and 8 bases separated the two germline ends. The V gene's germline CDR1 is DFQATT and CDR2 SNEGSKA (reference sequence). The chain's CDR3 is CSVPGDTQYF. In DNA, the CDR3 is TGCAGTGTACCCGGGGATACGCAGTATTTT.

The rearrangement links TRBV13 to TRBJ2-1; 9 bases fit TRBD1. CDR1 PRHDT and CDR2 FYEKMQ come from the germline V gene (reference sequence). This CDR3 contains 15 residues. J was trimmed by 1 base and V by 4 bases; bases with no gene match: 2. Here the CDR3 reads CASSSGTGSYNEQFF. DNA of the CDR3: TGTGCCAGCAGCTCCGGGACAGGGTCCTACAATGAGCAGTTCTTC.

This clone was counted only a few times. The rearrangement links TRBV10-3 to TRBJ1-1; the match to TRBD1 covers 8 bases. The germline CDR1 and CDR2 sequences are ENHRY and SYGVKD. V trimming: 7 bases; J trimming: 11 bases; junction bases outside the gene matches: 9. The CDR3 sequence is 12 residues long. The CDR3 DNA reads TGTGCCATCAAGGACAGGGAGGATTTCGCTTTCTTT. The encoded protein is CAIKDREDFAFF.

In this sample, this clone turned up once. The CDR3 is CAWSVEYEAFF. CDR3 coding DNA: TGTGCCTGGAGTGTGGAGTATGAAGCTTTCTTT. The V gene is TRBV30, the J gene TRBJ1-1; D gene ambiguous. CDR3 length: 11 residues. V was pared by 0 bases and J by 7 bases, with 6 bases between. Per germline, CDR1 GTSNPN and CDR2 SVGIG (reference sequence).

This clone was counted a few times. The genes are TRBV9 and TRBJ1-1; 8 bases agree with TRBD1. Germline CDR1 SGDLS, CDR2 YYNGEE. This CDR3 is 15 amino acids long. Trimming cost V 3 bases and J 2 bases; bases outside gene matches: 6. This chain's CDR3 is CASSAPGTGNTEAFF. CDR3 bases: TGTGCCAGCAGCGCACCCGGGACAGGAAACACTGAAGCTTTCTTT. Based on the CDR3 plus reference TRBV9 and TRBJ1-1, the full variable domain is DSGVTQTPKHLITATGQRVTLRCSPRSGDLSVYWYQQSLDQGLQFLIQYYNGEERAKGNILERFSAQQFPDLHSELNLSSLELGDSALYFCASSAPGTGNTEAFFGQGTRLTVV.

The rearrangement joins TRBV9 to TRBJ1-2, with D unclear. The CDR3 covers 15 residues. V shed 0 bases and J shed 1 base, with 10 bases lying between them. Per germline, CDR1 SGDLS and CDR2 YYNGEE. CDR3 sequence reads: CASSVAGGVNYGYTF. The CDR3 bases are TGTGCCAGCAGCGTAGCCGGCGGGGTTAACTATGGCTACACCTTC. The full variable domain, in which reference TRBV9 and TRBJ1-2 provide the parts outside the CDR3, is DSGVTQTPKHLITATGQRVTLRCSPRSGDLSVYWYQQSLDQGLQFLIQYYNGEERAKGNILERFSAQQFPDLHSELNLSSLELGDSALYFCASSVAGGVNYGYTFGSGTRLTVV.

V and J are TRBV23-1 and TRBJ1-6, with D possibly being TRBD1 (5 bases). TRBV23-1 is an open reading frame, and its role is uncertain. The CDR3 spans 15 residues. V lost 0 bases and J lost 6, with 9 bases in between. CDR3 amino acids: CASSQSWGPNSPLHF. The CDR3 coding sequence is TGCGCCAGCAGTCAATCGTGGGGACCTAATTCACCCCTCCACTTT.

J is TRBJ2-5 and V is TRBV13, with TRBD2 matching 8 bases. The CDR3 runs to 14 residues. Germline assignment: CDR1 PRHDT and CDR2 FYEKMQ (reference sequence). V trimming: 1 base; J trimming: 6 bases; junction bases outside the gene matches: 4. CDR3 residues: CASSLDVAGKTQYF. The CDR3 nucleotides are TGTGCCAGCAGCTTAGATGTAGCGGGGAAGACCCAGTACTTC.

The genes are TRBV5-1 and TRBJ2-7, with D perhaps TRBD1 (5 bases). The V and J ends lost 2 bases and 2 bases respectively, with 14 bases between them. The germline V gene has CDR1 SGHRS and CDR2 YFSETQ. This CDR3 spans 15 amino acids. The CDR3 DNA sequence: TGCGCCAGCAGCTTAAGGTCTACAGGCGCCTACGAGCAGTACTTC. Residues: CASSLRSTGAYEQYF.

This clone appeared once. The DNA for the CDR3 is TGCGCCAGCTTTGGAAATGGTGGGGCCGGGGAGCTGTTTTTT. This gives the protein CASFGNGGAGELFF. The chain recombines TRBV5-1 with TRBJ2-2; D call uncertain. The CDR3 spans 14 residues. V was shortened by 7 bases and J by 6 bases, with 16 bases between the two germline ends. The germline CDR1 and CDR2 sequences are SGHRS and YFSETQ.

In nucleotides, the CDR3 is TGCGCCAGCAGCCAATCGGGGGATGGTGGCTACACCTTC. It specifies CASSQSGDGGYTF. The chain employs TRBV4-1 and TRBJ1-2, with TRBD1 as a possible D gene (5 bases). CDR1 is MGHRA, CDR2 YSYEKL, per germline. Trimming shortened V by 2 bases and J by 7 bases, and 11 bases separated the two germline ends. The CDR3 runs to 13 residues.

The chain has TRBV30 and TRBJ1-1; TRBD1 matches at 7 bases. The CDR3 sequence is 12 residues long. The junction had 2 bases not matched to a gene; V was cut back by 3 bases and J by 4 bases. Germline CDR1 and CDR2: GTSNPN and SVGIG (reference sequence). The CDR3 region has the DNA TGTGCCTGGAGGCCAGGGGGCACTGAAGCTTTCTTT. Amino acids: CAWRPGGTEAFF.

This clone was picked up a small number of times. This chain joins TRBV5-1 and TRBJ1-2; D possibly corresponds to TRBD1 (5 bases). Looked up from germline, CDR1 is SGHRS and CDR2 is YFSETQ. V gave up 2 bases and J gave up 4 bases, with 9 bases separating them. The CDR3 has 13 amino acids. This CDR3 reads CASSFGAAYGYTF. The CDR3 DNA is TGCGCCAGCAGCTTTGGGGCAGCCTATGGCTACACCTTC.

The chain carries TRBV4-1 and TRBJ2-7, with D possibly matching TRBD2 (6 bases). CDR1 and CDR2 from the germline V gene are MGHRA and YSYEKL. The CDR3 is 11 residues long. V was cut by 6 bases and J by 7 bases, with 10 bases left in between. The CDR3 DNA follows: TGCGCCAGCAGGGAAAGCGGGGAGCAGTACTTC. Translating gives CASRESGEQYF.

CDR3 in DNA: TGTGCCAGCAGCTTGCCACTAAGGGGACCCCCCTACGAGCAGTACTTC. This codes for CASSLPLRGPPYEQYF. The chain carries TRBV5-5 and TRBJ2-7; TRBD1 or TRBD2 may be the D gene (5 bases each). CDR1 and CDR2 (germline): SGHKS, YYEKEE (reference sequence). V gave up 1 base and J gave up 2 bases, with 16 bases separating them. The CDR3 is 16 residues long. Using reference TRBV5-5 and TRBJ2-7 for the parts outside the CDR3, the full variable domain is DAGVTQSPTHLIKTRGQQVTLRCSPISGHKSVSWYQQVLGQGPQFIFQYYEKEERGRGNFPDRFSARQFPNYSSELNVNALLLGDSALYLCASSLPLRGPPYEQYFGPGTRLTVT.